The 18 T cell receptor beta chains below come from one sample, sequenced in a study of cytomegalovirus exposure and HLA in healthy donors. With 60 Vbeta and 13 Jbeta primers, the PCR was carried out. Sequenced by immunoSEQ multiplex PCR; TCRdb stores in-frame clones only, minus some. The sample shows more than 85,000 clones, roughly two thirds of them seen only once. Sequencing was done on a sample of PBMCs. The receptors were sampled from a female donor in good health and CMV-seronegative.

The J gene is TRBJ2-1, the V gene TRBV30; 7 bases map to TRBD1. J lost 4 bases, V lost 2 bases, and 5 bases had no gene match. The CDR3 spans 14 residues. Germline V gene sequence: CDR1 GTSNPN, CDR2 SVGIG (reference sequence). The CDR3 coding sequence is TGTGCCTGGAGTCAAATGGGACAGTACAATGAGCAGTTCTTC. Residues: CAWSQMGQYNEQFF. The full variable domain, completed using reference TRBV30 and TRBJ2-1, is SQTIHQWPATLVQPVGSPLSLECTVEGTSNPNLYWYRQAAGRGLQLLFYSVGIGQISSEVPQNLSASRPQDRQFILSSKKLLLSDSGFYLCAWSQMGQYNEQFFGPGTRLTVL.

The chain recombines TRBV5-1 with TRBJ1-3, with 8 bases identical to TRBD1. The V gene's germline CDR1 is SGHRS and CDR2 YFSETQ. CDR3 length: 19 residues. V was clipped by 0 bases and J by 4 bases; unmatched bases: 15. The CDR3 bases are TGCGCCAGCAGCTTGGCCCCTTACCCGGACAGGGTTTCAGGAAACACCATATATTTT. Translating it yields CASSLAPYPDRVSGNTIYF.

For the CDR3, the DNA is TGCAGCGCCAGAACCGGGACAGGGGCTGGAAACACCATATATTTT. Protein product: CSARTGTGAGNTIYF. The chain employs TRBV29-1 and TRBJ1-3, with TRBD1 matching over 10 bases. After removal of 7 bases from V and 2 bases from J, the junction contained 8 bases not matched to a gene. Germline V gene data show CDR1 as SQVTM and CDR2 as ANQGSEA. The CDR3 covers 15 residues. The entire variable domain, with the rest obtained from reference TRBV29-1 and TRBJ1-3, is as follows: SAVISQKPSRDICQRGTSLTIQCQVDSQVTMMFWYRQQPGQSLTLIATANQGSEATYESGFVIDKFPISRPNLTFSTLTVSNMSPEDSSIYLCSARTGTGAGNTIYFGEGSWLTVV.

The V and J genes are TRBV19 and TRBJ2-1; 7 nucleotides align to TRBD2. The germline gives CDR1 LNHDA, CDR2 SQIVND (reference sequence). After removal of 5 bases from V and 0 bases from J, the junction contained 1 base not matched to a gene. The CDR3 is 14 residues long. CDR3 nucleotide sequence: TGTGCCAGTAGTTGGGACTACTCCTACAATGAGCAGTTCTTC. The encoded protein is CASSWDYSYNEQFF.

The chain employs TRBV9 and TRBJ2-5; 10 bases match TRBD1. V lost 0 bases to trimming and J lost 9 bases; unmatched junction nucleotides: 5. The CDR3 totals 14 residues. The germline CDR1 and CDR2 sequences are SGDLS and YYNGEE. The CDR3 bases are TGTGCCAGCAGCGTAGACCCGGACAGGGGGGCCCAGTACTTC. Translating it yields CASSVDPDRGAQYF.

The V gene is TRBV5-4, the J gene TRBJ1-1; the D is unclear. V shed 4 bases and J shed 5 bases, with 6 bases lying between them. The germline V gene encodes CDR1 SGHNT and CDR2 YYREEE (reference sequence). The CDR3 sequence is 11 residues long. The CDR3, as DNA: TGTGCCAGCAGCCGGGAGACTGAAGCTTTCTTT. Protein product: CASSRETEAFF.

CDR3 sequence: CAWSVQGGNSPLHF. The CDR3 DNA is TGTGCCTGGAGTGTACAAGGGGGTAATTCACCCCTCCACTTT. This sequence joins TRBV30 and TRBJ1-6; possibly TRBD1 for D (6 bases). Trimming took off 0 bases at V and 6 bases at J, with 9 bases between the two ends. Germline assignment: CDR1 GTSNPN and CDR2 SVGIG (reference sequence). CDR3 length: 14 amino acids. Filled out from reference TRBV30 and TRBJ1-6, the complete variable domain reads SQTIHQWPATLVQPVGSPLSLECTVEGTSNPNLYWYRQAAGRGLQLLFYSVGIGQISSEVPQNLSASRPQDRQFILSSKKLLLSDSGFYLCAWSVQGGNSPLHFGNGTRLTVT.

The sample holds one count of this clone. The rearrangement joins TRBV6-5 to TRBJ2-1; no reliable D call. Germline values: CDR1 MNHEY, CDR2 SVGAGI. The germline V and J ends were trimmed by 5 bases and 3 bases, with 11 bases remaining between them. The length of the CDR3 is 14 residues. CDR3 sequence reads: CASSHRRGYNEQFF. CDR3 coding DNA: TGTGCCAGCAGTCACCGTCGAGGCTACAATGAGCAGTTCTTC.

This clone was seen only once. This chain joins TRBV11-2 and TRBJ2-1, with 13 positions matching TRBD2. The CDR3 contains 15 residues. The germline V gene encodes CDR1 SGHAT and CDR2 FQNNGV. Trimming at V came to 5 bases and at J to 9 bases, leaving 7 bases not matched to a gene. The DNA for the CDR3 is TGTGCCAGCAGCCCTACTAGCGGGAGGGGCACTGAGCAGTTCTTC. Amino acid sequence: CASSPTSGRGTEQFF. Full variable domain (outside the CDR3, taken from reference TRBV11-2 and TRBJ2-1): EAGVAQSPRYKIIEKRQSVAFWCNPISGHATLYWYQQILGQGPKLLIQFQNNGVVDDSQLPKDRFSAERLKGVDSTLKIQPAKLEDSAVYLCASSPTSGRGTEQFFGPGTRLTVL.

V and J are TRBV2 and TRBJ2-2, with D uncertain. Germline CDR1 is SNHLY and CDR2 is FYNNEI. V was trimmed by 6 bases and J by 4 bases, leaving 24 bases between them. The CDR3 contains 18 residues. CDR3 in amino acids: CASRGTSPPRPSTGELFF. The CDR3, as DNA: TGTGCCAGCAGGGGCACGAGCCCCCCTCGCCCATCCACCGGGGAGCTGTTTTTT.

The chain has TRBV20-1 and TRBJ2-3; TRBD2 matches 7 bases. This CDR3 spans 11 amino acids. Germline V lookup: CDR1 DFQATT, CDR2 SNEGSKA (reference sequence). After removal of 3 bases from V and 6 bases from J, the junction contained 0 bases not matched to a gene. DNA for the CDR3: TGCAGTGCTAGCGGGAGGGATACGCAGTATTTT. It specifies CSASGRDTQYF.

The CDR3 protein is CASSQAGQGGQPQHF. CDR3 in DNA: TGCGCCAGCAGCCAAGCAGGACAGGGTGGCCAGCCCCAGCATTTT. This chain joins TRBV4-1 and TRBJ1-5, with TRBD1 matching over 8 bases. The J segment lost 7 bases and the V segment lost 1 base, leaving 6 bases of the junction unmatched. The CDR3 extends over 15 amino acids. Germline CDR1 and CDR2: MGHRA and YSYEKL.

V usage is TRBV19 and J usage is TRBJ2-7, with D possibly matching TRBD2 (6 bases). V dropped 5 bases and J dropped 5 bases, with 19 bases sitting between them. CDR1 is LNHDA, CDR2 SQIVND, per germline (reference sequence). This CDR3 region has 15 residues. This chain's CDR3 is CASSRDLGLYNEQYF. The CDR3 DNA sequence: TGTGCCAGTAGTCGGGACTTAGGATTATATAACGAGCAGTACTTC.

The chain uses TRBV9 and TRBJ2-7, with D possibly TRBD2 on 5 matching bases. Trimming cost V 0 bases and J 6 bases, with 7 bases left between them. Germline-derived CDR1 and CDR2 are SGDLS and YYNGEE. CDR3 length: 12 residues. CDR3 bases: TGTGCCAGCAGCGTAGTAGAGGGCGAGCAGTACTTC. It encodes CASSVVEGEQYF.

J is TRBJ2-5 and V is TRBV19; TRBD1 matches at 7 bases. V trimming: 3 bases; J trimming: 4 bases; junction bases outside the gene matches: 8. The CDR3 sequence is 15 residues long. Germline values: CDR1 LNHDA, CDR2 SQIVND (reference sequence). The CDR3 sequence: CASSIGQGVRETQYF. CDR3 nucleotides: TGTGCCAGTAGTATTGGGCAGGGGGTGAGAGAGACCCAGTACTTC.

The chain has TRBV18 and TRBJ1-1; D remains ambiguous. With 10 bases removed from V and 2 bases from J, the gap between germline ends came to 11 bases. Germline CDR1 is KGHSH and CDR2 is LQKENI. This CDR3 is built from 12 residues. CDR3 amino acids: CATLRGNTEAFF. The CDR3 region has the DNA TGTGCCACCCTCCGGGGTAACACTGAAGCTTTCTTT.

The chain joins TRBV4-3 to TRBJ1-1, with D hard to call. Trimming took off 1 base at V and 0 bases at J, with 9 bases between the two ends. The germline V gene encodes CDR1 LGHNA and CDR2 YSLEER. This CDR3 comprises 15 residues. Here the CDR3 reads CASSQGGGLNTEAFF. The CDR3, as DNA: TGCGCCAGCAGCCAAGGAGGCGGCTTGAACACTGAAGCTTTCTTT.

The chain joins TRBV28 to TRBJ2-2; D is uncertain. The CDR3 runs to 15 residues. V shed 6 bases and J shed 1 base, with 12 bases lying between them. Germline V gene sequence: CDR1 MDHEN, CDR2 SYDVKM. CDR3 residues: CASSHQIWNTGELFF. The CDR3 DNA reads as TGTGCCAGCAGCCATCAGATATGGAACACCGGGGAGCTGTTTTTT. Based on the CDR3 plus reference TRBV28 and TRBJ2-2, the full variable domain is DVKVTQSSRYLVKRTGEKVFLECVQDMDHENMFWYRQDPGLGLRLIYFSYDVKMKEKGDIPEGYSVSREKKERFSLILESASTNQTSMYLCASSHQIWNTGELFFGEGSRLTVL.